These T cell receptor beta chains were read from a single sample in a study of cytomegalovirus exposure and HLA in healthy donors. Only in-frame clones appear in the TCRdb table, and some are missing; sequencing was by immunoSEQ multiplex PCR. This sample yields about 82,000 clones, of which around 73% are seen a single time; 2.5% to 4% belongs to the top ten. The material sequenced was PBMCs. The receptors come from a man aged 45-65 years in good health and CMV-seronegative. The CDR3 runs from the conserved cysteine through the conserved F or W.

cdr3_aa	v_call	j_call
CASSEGPRAPYEQYF	TRBV6-1	TRBJ2-7
CASSFRDRGPDTQYF	TRBV5-1	TRBJ2-3
CASSLPSGGGTGELFF	TRBV5-1	TRBJ2-2
CAISESSHSAEAFF	TRBV10-3	TRBJ1-1
CASSDPAGAGEQFF	TRBV2	TRBJ2-1
CASSKIGYTDTQYF	TRBV28	TRBJ2-3
CASSERSRLTQYF	TRBV6-1	TRBJ2-3
CASGSAYEQYF	TRBV12-5	TRBJ2-7
CASSDSGGSQETQYF	TRBV6-4	TRBJ2-5
CASSTYRGGGSESPLHF	TRBV19	TRBJ1-6
CASSQQGGKTQYF	TRBV6-6	TRBJ2-5
CASSLSGQTSTDTQYF	TRBV6-5	TRBJ2-3
CASSYNLAGAYNEQFF	TRBV7-2	TRBJ2-1
CASSYRGGDNYGYTF	TRBV6-5	TRBJ1-2
CASRDPAGPNVEQYF	TRBV19	TRBJ2-7
CASSLWGGGGLSYNEQFF	TRBV7-3	TRBJ2-1
CASSPESFHYGYTF	TRBV7-9	TRBJ1-2
CASSFRGGPLDEQFF	TRBV5-1	TRBJ2-1
CASSILAGGYNEQFF	TRBV6-1	TRBJ2-1
CASSWTGEVETGNTIYF	TRBV5-8	TRBJ1-3
CASKRPGQGFSGANVLTF	TRBV7-2	TRBJ2-6
CASSPRDRERDEQFF	TRBV5-1	TRBJ2-1
CASRDRGTGELFF	TRBV11-3	TRBJ2-2
CASSAGGKTYNEQFF	TRBV9	TRBJ2-1
CASSLVDGTGEQFF	TRBV7-3	TRBJ2-1
CASKERGGPNEQFF	TRBV19	TRBJ2-1
CSVYRGTGGRSYEQYF	TRBV29-1	TRBJ2-7
CASSARGGNQPQHF	TRBV9	TRBJ1-5
CASSGQGKSEAFF	TRBV7-2	TRBJ1-1
CASTPDTGDVYEQYF	TRBV28	TRBJ2-7
CASSFYSGKGSGELFF	TRBV7-3	TRBJ2-2
CASSLGGTGGNEQYF	TRBV11-2	TRBJ2-7
CASRLVGGGNTEAFF	TRBV5-6	TRBJ1-1
CASSLARGNQETQYF	TRBV5-4	TRBJ2-5
CASRVRDTQYF	TRBV19	TRBJ2-3
CASSQGPINYGYTF	TRBV6-1	TRBJ1-2
CASSPPRDRVIEAFF	TRBV18	TRBJ1-1
CSVLRDRSTYEQYF	TRBV29-1	TRBJ2-7
CASSPPAVETQYF	TRBV28	TRBJ2-5
CASSLAQAGEWLDTQYF	TRBV5-4	TRBJ2-3
CASSLMTGNTGELFF	TRBV5-1	TRBJ2-2
CAWSFEARYYEQYF	TRBV30	TRBJ2-7
CASSLRSGTYTGELFF	TRBV27	TRBJ2-2
CASSRGFTDTQYF	TRBV11-1	TRBJ2-3
CASSPTGGYGYTF	TRBV2	TRBJ1-2
CASTNRVAGNTIYF	TRBV19	TRBJ1-3
CASSLATPTDTQYF	TRBV5-1	TRBJ2-3
CASGSRLSGTYGYTF	TRBV7-2	TRBJ1-2
CASSADPGQGQQFF	TRBV5-1	TRBJ2-1
CASSPRRTGDYQPQHF	TRBV18	TRBJ1-5
CASSPRSDRNTGELFF	TRBV27	TRBJ2-2
CASSRGLAVSTGELFF	TRBV4-2	TRBJ2-2
CASSLAGGREFF	TRBV5-1	TRBJ2-1
CASSRNSGTSGNTIYF	TRBV9	TRBJ1-3
CSSSFRTGGSVAGEAFF	TRBV7-9	TRBJ1-1
CASRQQGAKTGNTIYF	TRBV9	TRBJ1-3
CASTTYFWGRENTDTQYF	TRBV7-9	TRBJ2-3
CASTAGGAWDNEQFF	TRBV6-5	TRBJ2-1
CASSTDRRNYGYTF	TRBV2	TRBJ1-2